A selection of T cell receptor beta chains follows, all from one sample in a study of CD8 T cells in ankylosing spondylitis. Each CDR3 protein gets one entry after TCRdb re-called the 5' RACE reads with MiXCR. This sample has 200,000 to 300,000 distinct CDR3 sequences, with around 8% found just once. What was sequenced was blood, either unsorted or a sorted T cell fraction (not recorded which). Receptor source: a female donor with ankylosing spondylitis or in good health (not recorded which). The CDR3 runs from the conserved cysteine through the conserved F or W. The order of the fields is V gene, D gene, clone size, J gene, CDR3 protein, CDR3 DNA. A D gene is named only where the DNA matches it firmly. Clone sizes are given selectively: once, few, many, or a class where the clone is expanded.

TRBV20-1	.	many	TRBJ2-1	CSASLGKRVVNEQFF	TGCAGTGCTAGTCTAGGAAAGCGGGTCGTCAATGAGCAGTTCTTC
TRBV10-3	TRBD2	many	TRBJ2-3	CAISSAGGRTDTQYF	TGTGCCATCAGTAGCGCGGGAGGCCGCACAGATACGCAGTATTTT
TRBV6-1	TRBD2	many	TRBJ2-7	CASSESSGGTSGSYEQYF	TGTGCCAGCAGTGAAAGTAGTGGAGGGACTAGCGGGAGCTACGAGCAGTACTTC
TRBV5-1	.	many	TRBJ1-1	CASSLGQTIDLTEAFF	TGCGCCAGCAGCTTGGGGCAGACCATAGATTTAACTGAAGCTTTCTTT
TRBV5-5	.	many	TRBJ2-1	CASIPSPIGSYNEQFF	TGTGCCAGCATCCCTAGCCCTATAGGCTCCTACAATGAGCAGTTCTTC
TRBV6-5	.	many	TRBJ1-1	CASSYSSGLEAFF	TGTGCCAGCAGTTACTCCTCTGGGCTAGAAGCTTTCTTT
TRBV7-3	.	many	TRBJ2-1	CASSLTRSGEQFF	TGTGCCAGCAGCTTAACCAGGTCAGGTGAGCAGTTCTTC
TRBV20-1	.	many	TRBJ2-7	CSAPDPFRDEQYF	TGCAGTGCTCCCGACCCCTTTCGGGACGAGCAGTACTTC
TRBV6-5	.	many	TRBJ1-1	CASSYWAGTEAFF	TGTGCCAGCAGTTACTGGGCAGGGACTGAAGCTTTCTTT
TRBV28	.	many	TRBJ2-6	CASSLAGSVLTF	TGTGCCAGCAGTTTAGCAGGAAGCGTCCTGACTTTC
TRBV4-3	TRBD2	.	TRBJ2-3	CASSQALAGLADTQYF	TGCGCCAGCAGCCAAGCACTAGCGGGACTCGCAGATACGCAGTATTTT
TRBV27	.	many	TRBJ2-7	CASSPLTGHYEQYF	TGTGCCAGCAGTCCCCTCACAGGACATTACGAGCAGTACTTC
TRBV4-2	.	many	TRBJ1-1	CASSQVPGEAFF	TGTGCCAGCAGCCAAGTTCCCGGGGAAGCTTTCTTT
TRBV11-2	.	many	TRBJ2-7	CASSLDGLRYEQYF	TGTGCCAGCAGCTTAGACGGGCTCCGTTACGAGCAGTACTTC
TRBV7-3	.	many	TRBJ2-1	CASSPDGRNEQFF	TGTGCCAGCAGCCCCGACGGGCGCAATGAGCAGTTCTTC
TRBV7-6	.	many	TRBJ2-1	CASSLARDPHNEQFF	TGTGCCAGCAGCTTAGCGAGAGACCCGCACAATGAGCAGTTCTTC
TRBV18	TRBD1	.	TRBJ2-7	CASSPGQGAEQYF	TGTGCCAGCTCACCGGGACAGGGGGCCGAGCAGTACTTC
TRBV7-8	.	many	TRBJ2-2	CASSLTGMDTGELFF	TGTGCCAGCAGCTTGACGGGAATGGACACCGGGGAGCTGTTTTTT
TRBV12-3/TRBV12-4	TRBD2	many	TRBJ2-3	CASSASGSTDTQYF	TGTGCCAGCAGTGCTAGCGGGAGCACAGATACGCAGTATTTT
TRBV2	TRBD1	many	TRBJ1-5	CASSRDSGNQPQHF	TGTGCCAGCAGCCGGGACAGCGGCAATCAGCCCCAGCATTTT
TRBV2	.	.	TRBJ2-6	CTSCSSSNREDSGANVLTF	TGTACCAGCTGTTCGTCTTCTAACAGAGAGGACTCTGGGGCCAACGTCCTGACTTTC
TRBV12-5	.	many	TRBJ1-1	CASGLTGNTEAFF	TGTGCTAGTGGTTTGACGGGGAACACTGAAGCTTTCTTT
TRBV29-1	.	many	TRBJ1-1	CSSAQGMNTEAFF	TGCAGCTCGGCCCAGGGAATGAACACTGAAGCTTTCTTT
TRBV20-1	.	many	TRBJ1-3	CCARRIVGADSGNTIYF	TGCTGTGCTAGAAGGATCGTCGGCGCAGACTCTGGAAACACCATATATTTT
TRBV12-5	.	.	TRBJ2-5	CASGLGTGGGQETQYF	TGTGCTAGTGGTTTGGGCACAGGGGGGGGCCAAGAGACCCAGTACTTC
TRBV24-1	TRBD1	many	TRBJ2-1	CATSRDRGIDEQFF	TGTGCCACCAGCCGGGACAGGGGGATCGATGAGCAGTTCTTC
TRBV5-6	.	many	TRBJ2-3	CASSKTGPSTDTQYF	TGTGCCAGCAGCAAGACAGGCCCGAGCACAGATACGCAGTATTTT
TRBV12-3/TRBV12-4	.	many	TRBJ2-2	CASSLTRDARGELFF	TGTGCCAGCAGTTTAACGCGGGACGCCCGGGGGGAGCTGTTTTTT
TRBV7-8	.	many	TRBJ1-1	CASSLVLAMNTEAFF	TGTGCCAGCAGCTTAGTGTTAGCGATGAACACTGAAGCTTTCTTT
TRBV29-1	.	many	TRBJ1-1	CSVDGQVEAFF	TGCAGCGTTGACGGGCAGGTAGAGGCTTTCTTT
TRBV6-1	.	many	TRBJ1-1	CASSEARSGSEAFF	TGTGCCAGCAGTGAAGCCCGATCAGGCAGCGAAGCTTTCTTT
TRBV5-1	.	many	TRBJ2-5	CASSLGGDILTQYF	TGCGCCAGCAGCTTGGGAGGGGACATCCTGACCCAGTACTTC
TRBV20-1	.	many	TRBJ2-3	CSARYSRVSVTDTQYF	TGCAGTGCTAGATACTCCAGGGTTAGTGTCACAGATACGCAGTATTTT
TRBV7-3	TRBD2	many	TRBJ2-6	CASSSSGAANVLTF	TGTGCCAGCAGCTCTAGCGGTGCGGCCAACGTCCTGACTTTC
TRBV27	TRBD1	many	TRBJ1-6	CASSLRDRVGSPLHF	TGTGCCAGCAGTTTAAGGGACAGAGTTGGTTCACCCCTCCACTTT
TRBV11-3	TRBD1	.	TRBJ2-2	CASSRTRGQTGELFF	TGTGCCAGCAGCCGGACCAGGGGGCAAACCGGGGAGCTGTTTTTT
TRBV29-1	.	many	TRBJ2-3	CSAARTDTQYF	TGCAGCGCTGCGCGGACAGATACGCAGTATTTT
TRBV7-6	TRBD2	many	TRBJ2-2	CASSLAPTSGSVTGELFF	TGTGCCAGCAGCTTAGCCCCGACTAGCGGGAGTGTCACCGGGGAGCTGTTTTTT
TRBV24-1	TRBD1	many	TRBJ2-1	CATSDLHRGMGEQFF	TGTGCCACCAGTGATTTGCACAGGGGTATGGGTGAGCAGTTCTTC
TRBV12-3/TRBV12-4	.	many	TRBJ1-1	CASSLVKNTEAFF	TGTGCCAGCAGTTTAGTCAAGAACACTGAAGCTTTCTTT
TRBV7-2	.	few	TRBJ1-2	CASSLKWDYGYTF	TGTGCCAGCAGCTTAAAGTGGGACTATGGCTACACCTTC
TRBV3-1	.	many	TRBJ1-2	CASSPGSGQPYGYTF	TGTGCCAGCAGCCCTGGCTCAGGGCAACCCTATGGCTACACCTTC
TRBV19	TRBD1	.	TRBJ1-2	CASSQGEVYGYTF	TGTGCCAGTAGTCAGGGGGAGGTCTATGGCTACACCTTC
TRBV7-2	.	.	TRBJ2-7	CASTPWDSTYEQYF	TGTGCCAGCACCCCCTGGGACTCCACCTACGAGCAGTACTTC
TRBV20-1	TRBD2	many	TRBJ2-1	CSAMGLAGAVIRVF	TGCAGTGCAATGGGACTAGCGGGAGCCGTGATCAGAGTCTTC
TRBV4-3	.	many	TRBJ1-4	CASSQEPGGRGATNEKLFF	TGCGCCAGCAGCCAAGAACCGGGGGGCAGAGGGGCAACTAATGAAAAACTGTTTTTT
TRBV30	.	.	TRBJ1-5	CAWSVSQRGQPQHF	TGTGCCTGGAGTGTAAGTCAGCGCGGGCAGCCCCAGCATTTT
TRBV3-1	TRBD2	many	TRBJ2-7	CASSLSGRRYEQYF	TGTGCCAGCAGCCTTAGCGGGAGGAGGTACGAGCAGTACTTC